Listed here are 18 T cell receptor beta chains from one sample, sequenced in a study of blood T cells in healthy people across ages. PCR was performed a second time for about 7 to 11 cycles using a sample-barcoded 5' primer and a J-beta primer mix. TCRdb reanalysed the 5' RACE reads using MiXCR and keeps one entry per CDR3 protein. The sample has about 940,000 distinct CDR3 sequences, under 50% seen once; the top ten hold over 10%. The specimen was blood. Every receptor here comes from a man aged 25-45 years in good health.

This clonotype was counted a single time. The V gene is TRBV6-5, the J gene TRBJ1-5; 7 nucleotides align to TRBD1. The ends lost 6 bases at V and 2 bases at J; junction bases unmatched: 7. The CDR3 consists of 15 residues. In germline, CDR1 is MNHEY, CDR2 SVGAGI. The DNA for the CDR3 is TGTGCCAGCAGCCTTTTCCAGGGGGGCAATCAGCCCCAGCATTTT. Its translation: CASSLFQGGNQPQHF.

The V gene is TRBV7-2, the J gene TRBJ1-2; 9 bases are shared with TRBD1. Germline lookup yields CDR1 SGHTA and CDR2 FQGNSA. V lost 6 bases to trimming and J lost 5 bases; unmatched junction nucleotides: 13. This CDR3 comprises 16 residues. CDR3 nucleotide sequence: TGTGCCAGCAGTTCATCGTGGGACAGGGAGATATATGGCTACACCTTC. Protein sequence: CASSSSWDREIYGYTF.

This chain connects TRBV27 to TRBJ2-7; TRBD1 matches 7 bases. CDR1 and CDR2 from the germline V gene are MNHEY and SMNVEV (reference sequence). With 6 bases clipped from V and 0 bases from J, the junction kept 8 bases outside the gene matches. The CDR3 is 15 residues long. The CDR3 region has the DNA TGTGCCAGCAGCCAACAGGGGCATTCCTCCTACGAGCAGTACTTC. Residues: CASSQQGHSSYEQYF.

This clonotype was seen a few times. CDR3 loop: CASSWPGSYEQYF. The CDR3 DNA reads TGTGCCAGCAGTTGGCCGGGATCCTACGAGCAGTACTTC. The J gene is TRBJ2-7, the V gene TRBV27; weak D call: TRBD2 (5 bases). The CDR3 has 13 residues. Germline-derived CDR1 and CDR2 are MNHEY and SMNVEV (reference sequence). V lost 4 bases and J 1 base, leaving 8 bases between the germline ends.

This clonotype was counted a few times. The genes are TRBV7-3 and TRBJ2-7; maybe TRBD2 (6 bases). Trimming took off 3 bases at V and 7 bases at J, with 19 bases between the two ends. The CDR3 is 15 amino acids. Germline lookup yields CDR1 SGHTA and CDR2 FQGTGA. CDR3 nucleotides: TGTGCCAGCAGCTTCGGTAGCGGAGAGGATTCGGAGCAGTACTTC. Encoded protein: CASSFGSGEDSEQYF.

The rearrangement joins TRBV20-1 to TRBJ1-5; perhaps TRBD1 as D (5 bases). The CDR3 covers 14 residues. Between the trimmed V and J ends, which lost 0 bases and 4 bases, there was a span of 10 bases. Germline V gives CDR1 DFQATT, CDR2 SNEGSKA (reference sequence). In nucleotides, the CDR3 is TGCAGTGCTAGAGATCGGGGGAAGAATCAGCCCCAGCATTTT. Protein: CSARDRGKNQPQHF.

Here the CDR3 reads CASAFTGTGIYNEQFF. In nucleotides, the CDR3 is TGCGCCAGCGCATTTACCGGGACAGGGATTTACAATGAGCAGTTCTTC. This chain joins TRBV5-1 and TRBJ2-1; 9 nucleotides agree with TRBD1. Germline V gene sequence: CDR1 SGHRS, CDR2 YFSETQ. This CDR3 spans 16 amino acids. With 7 bases clipped from V and 4 bases from J, the junction kept 12 bases outside the gene matches.

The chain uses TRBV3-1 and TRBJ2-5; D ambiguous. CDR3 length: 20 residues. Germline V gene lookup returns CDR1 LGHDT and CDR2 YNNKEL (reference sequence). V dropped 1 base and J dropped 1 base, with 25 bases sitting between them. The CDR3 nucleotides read TGTGCCAGCAGCCAAGGAGTCGGCGTGGTGGAAGTATTGTCCCAAGAGACCCAGTACTTC. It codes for CASSQGVGVVEVLSQETQYF.

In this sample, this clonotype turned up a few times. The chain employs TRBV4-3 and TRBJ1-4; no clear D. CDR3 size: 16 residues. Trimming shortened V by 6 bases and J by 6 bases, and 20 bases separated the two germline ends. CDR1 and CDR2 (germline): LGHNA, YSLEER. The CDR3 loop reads CASRVTSDDGDEKLFF. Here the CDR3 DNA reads TGCGCCAGCAGGGTTACATCGGACGACGGGGATGAAAAACTGTTTTTT.

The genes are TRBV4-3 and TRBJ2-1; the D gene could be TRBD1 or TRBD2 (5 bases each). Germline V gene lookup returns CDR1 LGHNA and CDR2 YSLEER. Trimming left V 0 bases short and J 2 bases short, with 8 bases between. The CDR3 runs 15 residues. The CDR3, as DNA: TGCGCCAGCAGCCAAGAACGGGGCCCCTACAATGAGCAGTTCTTC. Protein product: CASSQERGPYNEQFF.

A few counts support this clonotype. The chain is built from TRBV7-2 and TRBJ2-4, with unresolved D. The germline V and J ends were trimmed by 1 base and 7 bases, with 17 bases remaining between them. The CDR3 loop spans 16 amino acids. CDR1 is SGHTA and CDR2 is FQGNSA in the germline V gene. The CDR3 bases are TGTGCCAGCAGCTTAGTGGAGAGGACCTCCGGGAACATTCAGTACTTC. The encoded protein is CASSLVERTSGNIQYF.

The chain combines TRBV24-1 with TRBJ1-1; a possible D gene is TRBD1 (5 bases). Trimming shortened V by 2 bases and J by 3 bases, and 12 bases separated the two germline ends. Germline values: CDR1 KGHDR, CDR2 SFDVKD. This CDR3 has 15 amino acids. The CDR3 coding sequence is TGTGCCACCAGTGATTCCCGGCAGGGCCACACTGAAGCTTTCTTT. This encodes CATSDSRQGHTEAFF.

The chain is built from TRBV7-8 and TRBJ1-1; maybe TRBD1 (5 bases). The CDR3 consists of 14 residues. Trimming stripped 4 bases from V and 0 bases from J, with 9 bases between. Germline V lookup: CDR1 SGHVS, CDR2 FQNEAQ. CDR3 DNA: TGTGCCAGCAGCTCCGTACAGGTGAACACTGAAGCTTTCTTT. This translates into CASSSVQVNTEAFF.

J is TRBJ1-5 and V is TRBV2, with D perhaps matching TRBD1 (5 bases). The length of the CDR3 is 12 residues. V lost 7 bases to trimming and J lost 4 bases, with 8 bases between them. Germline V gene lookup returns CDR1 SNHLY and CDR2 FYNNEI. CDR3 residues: CASKQANQPQHF. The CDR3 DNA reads TGTGCCAGCAAACAGGCGAATCAGCCCCAGCATTTT.

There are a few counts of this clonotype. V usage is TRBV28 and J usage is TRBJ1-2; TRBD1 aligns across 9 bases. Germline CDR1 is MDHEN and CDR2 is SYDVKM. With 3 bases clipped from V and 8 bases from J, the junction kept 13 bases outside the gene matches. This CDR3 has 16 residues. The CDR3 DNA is TGTGCCAGCAGTTTCCCGCCTCCACAGGGGGCGATCGGCTACACCTTC. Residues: CASSFPPPQGAIGYTF.

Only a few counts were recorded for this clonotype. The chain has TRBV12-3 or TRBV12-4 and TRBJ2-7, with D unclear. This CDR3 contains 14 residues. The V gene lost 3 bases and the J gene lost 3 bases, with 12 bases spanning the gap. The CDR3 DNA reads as TGTGCCAGCAGTTTTGTTGCAGGCCTCTACGAGCAGTACTTC. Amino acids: CASSFVAGLYEQYF.

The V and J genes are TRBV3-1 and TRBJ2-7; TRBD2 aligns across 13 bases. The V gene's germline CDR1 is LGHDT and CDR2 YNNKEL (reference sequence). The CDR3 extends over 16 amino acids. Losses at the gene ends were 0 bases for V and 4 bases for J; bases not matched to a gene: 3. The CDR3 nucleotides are TGTGCCAGCAGCCAAGATGTACTAGCGGGAGGGTACGAGCAGTACTTC. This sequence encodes CASSQDVLAGGYEQYF.

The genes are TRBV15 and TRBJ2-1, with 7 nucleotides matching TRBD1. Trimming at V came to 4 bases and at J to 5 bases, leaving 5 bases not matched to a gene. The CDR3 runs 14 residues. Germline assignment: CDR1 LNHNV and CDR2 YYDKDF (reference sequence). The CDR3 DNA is TGTGCCACCAGCATGGCCGGACAGGACAATGAGCAGTTCTTC. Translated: CATSMAGQDNEQFF.